A selection of T cell receptor beta chains follows, all from one sample in a study of TIL therapy for anti-PD-1-resistant metastatic lung cancer. Using immunoSEQ multiplex PCR, the repertoire was profiled, and TCRdb retains in-frame clones only, with some absent. Seen here are more than 55,000 clones, around 63% observed once, and the top ten hold over 6.5%. Sequencing was performed on blood, taken at baseline. The receptors shown here come from a person aged 25-85 years with non-small cell lung cancer. Each CDR3 is given with its conserved first and last residue. The D gene is left open where the match is weak. A row's size may be missing; if present it is once, few, many or a size class.

TRBJ1-1 few TRBD1 TRBV7-9 TGTGCCAGCAGCTCCCGACAGGGGGACACTGAAGCTTTCTTT CASSSRQGDTEAFF
TRBJ1-1 few TRBD1 TRBV5-6 TGTGCCAGCAGCTGGGGGACAGACCAAGCTTTCTTT CASSWGTDQAFF
TRBJ2-1 once TRBD2 TRBV9 TGTGCCAGCACCCGGACTAGCGGGAACGATGAGCAGTTCTTC CASTRTSGNDEQFF
TRBJ2-1 - - TRBV5-4 TGTGCCACCCGGGACGGCTCCTACAATGAGCAGTTCTTC CATRDGSYNEQFF
TRBJ1-6 - - TRBV7-8 TGTGCCAGCAGCTTAGGAGGGAGGGTGAACTATAATTCACCCCTCCACTTT CASSLGGRVNYNSPLHF
TRBJ1-4 - - TRBV5-1 TGCGCCAGCAGCTTGGGATCGGGGGCTGGGGAAAAACTGTTTTTT CASSLGSGAGEKLFF
TRBJ1-6 - - TRBV11-2 TGTGCCAGCAGCCTACAGGGACGGAATTCACCCCTCCACTTT CASSLQGRNSPLHF
TRBJ2-5 few - TRBV10-1 TGCGCCAGCAGTTCGAGCAGAAGAGGGACCCAGTACTTC CASSSSRRGTQYF
TRBJ1-6 - - TRBV28 TGTGCCAGCAGTTCCCCCAGTGGATATAATTCACCCCTCCACTTT CASSSPSGYNSPLHF
TRBJ1-5 few TRBD1 TRBV6-1 TGTGCCAGCAGTGAAGGCACCGGGACAGGGGGCATTTGGGGCAATCAGCCCCAGCATTTT CASSEGTGTGGIWGNQPQHF
TRBJ2-2 - - TRBV27 TGTGCCAGCAGTTTATCTGGCCAGTTAAACACCGGGGAGCTGTTTTTT CASSLSGQLNTGELFF